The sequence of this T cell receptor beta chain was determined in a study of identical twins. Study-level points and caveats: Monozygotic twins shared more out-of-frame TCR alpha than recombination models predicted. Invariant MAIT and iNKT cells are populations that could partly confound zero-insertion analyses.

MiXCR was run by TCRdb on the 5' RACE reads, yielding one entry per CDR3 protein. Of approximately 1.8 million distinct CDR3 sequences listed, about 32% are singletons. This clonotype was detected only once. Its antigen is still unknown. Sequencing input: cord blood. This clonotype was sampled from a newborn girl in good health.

For the CDR3, the DNA is TGCAGTGCCCCGGGACTAGCGGGGGGAACGGCCGGGGAGCTGTTTTTT. As protein: CSAPGLAGGTAGELFF. This chain uses TRBV20-1 with TRBJ2-2; 15 bases match TRBD2. The V gene end was trimmed by 6 bases and the J gene end by 6 bases; junction bases not matched to a gene: 8. The CDR3 runs to 16 residues. Germline CDR1 DFQATT, CDR2 SNEGSKA (reference sequence).